This T cell receptor (beta chain) was identified during a study of cytomegalovirus exposure and HLA in healthy donors. This clone was observed once. With 60 Vbeta and 13 Jbeta primers, the PCR was carried out. Using immunoSEQ multiplex PCR, the repertoire was profiled, and TCRdb retains in-frame clones only, with some absent. The data hold 200,000 to 250,000 clones, with roughly 83% observed a single time. The CDR3 covers 14 residues. Trimming pared 3 bases from V and 4 bases from J, leaving 12 bases between. Germline values: CDR1 LNHDA, CDR2 SQIVND (reference sequence). The origin of this receptor is a boy aged 2 to 10 in good health and CMV-seronegative. V and J are TRBV19 and TRBJ1-2; D is perhaps TRBD1 (6 bases). Input material: PBMCs. CDR3 DNA: TGTGCCAGTAGTATTCCAGGGGCGGCCTATGGCTACACCTTC. Its translation is CASSIPGAAYGYTF.